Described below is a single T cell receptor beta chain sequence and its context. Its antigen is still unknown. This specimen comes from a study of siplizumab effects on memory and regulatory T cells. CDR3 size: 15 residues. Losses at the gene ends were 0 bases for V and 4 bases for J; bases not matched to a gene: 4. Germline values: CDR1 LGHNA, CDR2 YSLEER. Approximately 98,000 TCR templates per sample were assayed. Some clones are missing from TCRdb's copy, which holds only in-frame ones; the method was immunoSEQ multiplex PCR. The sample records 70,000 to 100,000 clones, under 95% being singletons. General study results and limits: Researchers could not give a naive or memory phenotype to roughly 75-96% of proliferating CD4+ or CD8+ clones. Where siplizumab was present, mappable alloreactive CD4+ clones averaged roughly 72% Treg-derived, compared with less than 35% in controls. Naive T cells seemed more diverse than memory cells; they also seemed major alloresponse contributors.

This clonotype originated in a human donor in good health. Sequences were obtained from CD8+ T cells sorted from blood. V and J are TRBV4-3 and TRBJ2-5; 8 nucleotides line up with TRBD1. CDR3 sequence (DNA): TGCGCCAGCAGCCAAGAGGGAGACAGGGGAGAGACCCAGTACTTC. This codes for CASSQEGDRGETQYF.